The clone carrying this T cell receptor beta chain came up once. Its specificity is not known. The sample belongs to a study of OX40 agonist ivuxolimab in advanced cancers. The overall study: Ivuxolimab doses were 0.01, 0.1, 0.3, 1.5, 3 or 10 mg/kg every 2 weeks. Findings and caveats of the study: With doses of 0.1-3.0 mg/kg, partial responders showed among the lowest clonal expansion.

Patients with autoimmune history or systemic immunosuppression were excluded. The germline gives CDR1 SGHDT, CDR2 YYEEEE. V was clipped by 4 bases and J by 2 bases, with 16 bases between them. The CDR3 spans 15 residues. Using immunoSEQ multiplex PCR, the repertoire was profiled, and TCRdb retains in-frame clones only, with some absent. Of under 80,000 clones listed, more than 90% were seen once; the top ten hold approximately 9.3%. The sequence was collected from an adult with an advanced solid tumor such as melanoma, head and neck, liver or kidney cancer. The V call is TRBV5-6, the J call TRBJ2-7; D ambiguous. The specimen comprised CD4+ or CD8+ T cells sorted from blood, sampled in a trial of the OX40 agonist ivuxolimab. CDR3 region: CASSPTKGGPYEQYF. Written as DNA, the CDR3 is TGTGCCAGCAGCCCAACAAAGGGCGGCCCCTACGAGCAGTACTTC. The entire variable domain, with the rest obtained from reference TRBV5-6 and TRBJ2-7, is as follows: DAGVTQSPTHLIKTRGQQVTLRCSPKSGHDTVSWYQQALGQGPQFIFQYYEEEERQRGNFPDRFSGHQFPNYSSELNVNALLLGDSALYLCASSPTKGGPYEQYFGPGTRLTVT.